Listed here are 20 T cell receptor beta chains from one sample, sequenced in a study of blood T cell repertoires in COVID-19. Method: immunoSEQ multiplex PCR; TCRdb's copy keeps in-frame clones and lacks some. The sample yields about 240,000 clones, around nine tenths seen once. The sequencing input was peripheral blood. Receptors were obtained from a young man with COVID-19, enrolled during active disease.

The chain employs TRBV30 and TRBJ1-5; D not certain. This CDR3 contains 14 residues. Germline V lookup: CDR1 GTSNPN, CDR2 SVGIG (reference sequence). Trimming left V 2 bases short and J 0 bases short, with 8 bases between. The CDR3 spells CAWSKENSNQPQHF. The CDR3 DNA is TGTGCCTGGAGTAAGGAGAATAGCAATCAGCCCCAGCATTTT.

The chain employs TRBV6-6 and TRBJ1-4, with a possible D match to TRBD1 (5 bases). Germline loops: CDR1 MNHNY, CDR2 SVGAGI (reference sequence). Trimming removed 5 bases from V and 3 bases from J, with 13 bases in between. The CDR3 length is 15 residues. The CDR3 DNA follows: TGTGCCAGCAGTGGGGGGGGAGCATCTAATGAAAAACTGTTTTTT. Residues: CASSGGGASNEKLFF.

The chain combines TRBV7-9 with TRBJ1-2; 9 bases match TRBD1. The CDR3 consists of 15 residues. With V trimmed by 4 bases and J by 3 bases, 6 bases remained unmatched. CDR1 and CDR2 (germline): SEHNR, FQNEAQ (reference sequence). This CDR3 reads CASSSETGGDYGYTF. The CDR3 nucleotides are TGTGCCAGCAGCTCGGAAACAGGGGGCGACTATGGCTACACCTTC.

The V call is TRBV30, the J call TRBJ2-2, with TRBD2 as a possible D gene (5 bases). This CDR3 spans 13 amino acids. Germline values: CDR1 GTSNPN, CDR2 SVGIG (reference sequence). The V gene lost 3 bases and the J gene lost 2 bases, with 7 bases spanning the gap. The chain's CDR3 is CAWRGDNTGELFF. The DNA for the CDR3 is TGTGCCTGGAGGGGAGACAACACCGGGGAGCTGTTTTTT.

This clone has only one observation. The chain couples TRBV4-1 to TRBJ1-1; D gene ambiguous. This CDR3 comprises 13 residues. The V gene's germline CDR1 is MGHRA and CDR2 YSYEKL. V was trimmed by 6 bases and J by 1 base, leaving 9 bases between them. The CDR3 nucleotides read TGCGCCAGCAGGGGCCTGAGGAACACTGAAGCTTTCTTT. Translation: CASRGLRNTEAFF.

This clone is a singleton in its sample. This chain connects TRBV2 to TRBJ1-2, with TRBD1 identical over 12 bases. Trimming removed 10 bases from V and 7 bases from J; junction bases left unmatched: 13. The CDR3 totals 15 residues. Germline V gives CDR1 SNHLY, CDR2 FYNNEI. CDR3 sequence: CATSGTGGGISGYTF. The CDR3 DNA follows: TGTGCCACCTCCGGGACAGGGGGCGGAATAAGTGGCTACACCTTC.

The chain couples TRBV12-5 to TRBJ2-7; 10 bases line up with TRBD2. This CDR3 spans 14 amino acids. V lost 5 bases to trimming and J lost 1 base; unmatched junction nucleotides: 2. Germline CDR1 is LGHNT and CDR2 is FRNRAP. The CDR3 DNA reads TGTGCTAGTGGTGTAGCGGGGGGTTCCTACGAGCAGTACTTC. It translates to CASGVAGGSYEQYF.

The J gene is TRBJ1-2, the V gene TRBV4-1; D is unclear. CDR3 length equals 15 residues. Germline assignment: CDR1 MGHRA and CDR2 YSYEKL. The V end lost 1 base, the J end lost 8 bases, and 17 bases lay between the germline ends. The CDR3 DNA sequence: TGCGCCAGCAGCCAAGGCACTGCCCCTAACGCCGGCTACACCTTC. Protein product: CASSQGTAPNAGYTF.

This clone was counted a single time. This rearrangement joins TRBV7-9 to TRBJ1-1, with TRBD1 matching over 10 bases. Germline trimming cut 7 bases from V and 2 bases from J; bases unmatched to any gene: 7. CDR1 and CDR2 from the germline V gene are SEHNR and FQNEAQ (reference sequence). CDR3 length equals 15 residues. CDR3 nucleotide sequence: TGTGCCAGCACCCCGACAGGGGGCAGAAACACTGAAGCTTTCTTT. Translating it yields CASTPTGGRNTEAFF.

The chain carries TRBV7-9 and TRBJ1-2, with D perhaps TRBD1 (5 bases). Trimming took 2 bases from V and 6 from J, leaving 13 bases between them. This CDR3 comprises 14 residues. The germline CDR1 and CDR2 sequences are SEHNR and FQNEAQ (reference sequence). The CDR3: CASSLNRGEDGYTF. The CDR3 DNA reads TGTGCCAGCAGCTTAAATAGGGGTGAGGATGGCTACACCTTC.

This chain connects TRBV28 to TRBJ2-1; TRBD1 matches at 10 bases. The CDR3 runs 12 residues. V lost 2 bases, J lost 13 bases, and 2 bases stayed unmatched. The V gene's germline CDR1 is MDHEN and CDR2 SYDVKM. CDR3: CASSLQTGGQFF. In DNA form, the CDR3 reads TGTGCCAGCAGTTTACAGACAGGGGGCCAGTTCTTC.

The gene calls are TRBV28 and TRBJ1-2, with D possibly matching TRBD1 (5 bases). The CDR3 runs 13 residues. The V end was cut by 2 bases, the J end by 8 bases, with 12 bases between. Per germline, CDR1 MDHEN and CDR2 SYDVKM. DNA of the CDR3: TGTGCCAGCAGTTTAAAAAGGGGCCGCGGCTACACCTTC. Translation gives CASSLKRGRGYTF.

The rearrangement uses TRBV3-1 (or the pseudogene TRBV3-2) and TRBJ1-2, with 10 bases matching TRBD1. With V trimmed by 3 bases and J by 4 bases, 5 bases remained unmatched. Germline-derived CDR1 and CDR2 are LGHDT and YNNKEL (reference sequence). The CDR3 sequence is 15 residues long. For the CDR3, the DNA is TGTGCCAGCAGCCACAGGGACAGGGGCCGCTATGGCTACACCTTC. Encoded protein: CASSHRDRGRYGYTF.

The genes are TRBV16 and TRBJ2-7, with 7 positions matching TRBD1. Trimming took 0 bases from V and 1 from J; bases not matched to a gene: 9. This CDR3 comprises 17 residues. The germline V gene encodes CDR1 KGHSY and CDR2 FQNENV. Here the CDR3 reads CASSQSNRDSWSYEQYF. CDR3 bases: TGTGCCAGCAGCCAATCGAACCGGGACAGCTGGTCCTACGAGCAGTACTTC.

The chain has TRBV23-1 and TRBJ2-3; tentative D call: TRBD1 (5 bases). TRBV23-1 is labeled an ORF, and its function is uncertain. CDR3 size: 17 residues. The ends were cut back, 6 bases at V and 4 bases at J, with 23 bases in the middle. CDR3 sequence reads: CASSHQPAGQHADTQYF. For the CDR3, the DNA is TGCGCCAGCAGCCATCAACCGGCAGGGCAGCACGCAGATACGCAGTATTTT.

In this sample, this clone turned up a few times. The CDR3 nucleotides read TGCGCCAGCAGCTCACGGACAGGGGCTAGTGGCTACACCTTC. Its translation is CASSSRTGASGYTF. V is TRBV5-1 and J is TRBJ1-2; 9 bases align to TRBD1. The length of the CDR3 is 14 residues. Germline assignment: CDR1 SGHRS and CDR2 YFSETQ. V shed 3 bases, J shed 7 bases, and the junction held 7 bases outside the gene matches.

This clone was counted a single time. The rearrangement joins TRBV5-1 to TRBJ1-6; no definite D call. The V end was cut by 3 bases, the J end by 5 bases, with 18 bases between. The CDR3 has 17 amino acids. CDR1 and CDR2 from the germline V gene are SGHRS and YFSETQ. CDR3 sequence (DNA): TGCGCCAGCAGCTACCCCCGGGATGGTGCGAATAATTCACCCCTCCACTTT. This sequence encodes CASSYPRDGANNSPLHF.

This clone is a singleton in its sample. The rearrangement links TRBV4-1 to TRBJ2-5; TRBD2 aligns across 9 bases. The germline gives CDR1 MGHRA, CDR2 YSYEKL. The CDR3 extends over 18 amino acids. Germline trimming cut 0 bases from V and 1 base from J; bases unmatched to any gene: 9. DNA for the CDR3: TGCGCCAGCAGCCAAGATCTAGCGGGGCCAGTATTCCAAGAGACCCAGTACTTC. It codes for CASSQDLAGPVFQETQYF.

For this clone: Additional DNA sequences in this sample encode the identical CDR3. V and J are TRBV12-3 or TRBV12-4 and TRBJ1-1, with D unresolved. V was trimmed by 3 bases and J by 1 base, leaving 6 bases between them. The CDR3 is made up of 13 amino acids. Here the CDR3 DNA reads TGTGCCAGCAGTTTTGCGGGGAACACTGAAGCTTTCTTT. Translating gives CASSFAGNTEAFF.

As regards this clone: This specimen includes other DNA sequences encoding the same CDR3. The chain links TRBV6-1 to TRBJ1-5, with unresolved D. Germline loops: CDR1 MNHNS, CDR2 SASEGT. The V gene lost 2 bases and the J gene lost 6 bases, with 8 bases spanning the gap. The CDR3 has 13 amino acids. CDR3 region: CASSERERQPQHF. CDR3 nucleotide sequence: TGTGCCAGCAGTGAAAGGGAGCGTCAGCCCCAGCATTTT.